The entry below describes one T cell receptor (beta chain). What it binds is unknown. These data come from a study of monozygotic twins with inflammatory bowel disease. The study's findings and limits: Among T cells, the various subtypes were not distinguishable.

Per donor, about 2.5 ml of blood was collected and frozen. From its re-call of the 5' RACE reads, TCRdb lists each CDR3 protein once, without DNA. The sample holds approximately 200,000 distinct CDR3 sequences. Per the germline V gene, CDR1 is LGHDT and CDR2 is YNNKEL (reference sequence). The CDR3 is 13 amino acids. What was sequenced was blood. This chain joins TRBV3-1 and TRBJ2-7. This TCR derives from a human donor with ulcerative colitis or Crohn's disease, or a healthy co-twin of an affected twin (not recorded which). CDR3 loop: CASSQTDRSEQYF.